This T cell receptor beta chain was profiled in a study of vaccination effects on CD4 cells after COVID-19. The wider study: Either the BNT162b2 or mRNA-1273 vaccine was given to participants in two doses.

Germline V gives CDR1 SGDLS, CDR2 YYNGEE. The V segment lost 0 bases and the J segment 9 bases; nucleotides outside the gene matches: 8. The CDR3 covers 15 residues. Sequenced by immunoSEQ multiplex PCR; TCRdb stores in-frame clones only, minus some. This table has under 40,000 clones, 70% appearing once. As regards this clone: The antigen is not known.

Isolating CD4+ T cells followed approximately 11 days of culture. All vaccine recipients tested negative for nucleocapsid antibodies and had never contracted SARS-CoV-2 infection. A half-volume exchange with IL-2 medium occurred on days 3 and 7. The sample consisted of CD4+ T cells from PBMCs cultured without peptide, taken before COVID-19 vaccination. This TCR was sampled from a human donor who received a COVID-19 vaccine. The chain joins TRBV9 to TRBJ1-4; 7 bases agree with TRBD1. In DNA, the CDR3 is TGTGCCAGCAGCGTAGCGGTGACAGGGCCTCAAAAACTGTTTTTT. Protein: CASSVAVTGPQKLFF.